This T cell receptor beta chain was sequenced for a study of blood T cells in healthy people across ages. Study conclusions and caveats: More naive CD4+ cells and higher diversity marked long-lived donors relative to aged donors. Per million T cells, TCR beta diversity dropped about linearly as age rose.

The V segment lost 0 bases and the J segment 1 base; nucleotides outside the gene matches: 5. Germline CDR1 is ENHRY and CDR2 is SYGVKD. The CDR3 sequence is 17 residues long. Every sample had a minimum of 6 million PBMCs isolated. Each sample yielded at least 6 micrograms of PBMC total RNA. Then a second PCR, running about 7 to 11 cycles, was carried out with a sample-barcoded 5' primer and a J-beta primer mix. MiXCR, run by TCRdb on the 5' RACE reads, gives a single entry per CDR3 protein. Here the sample spans some 1.4 million distinct CDR3 sequences, around 39% being singletons. As to this clonotype: What it binds is not known.

Sequences were obtained from blood. The V and J genes are TRBV10-3 and TRBJ2-1; 8 positions match TRBD1. This sequence originates from a woman aged 18-29 years in good health. CDR3 protein: CAISESIGQGSYNEQFF. Written as DNA, the CDR3 is TGTGCCATCAGTGAGTCGATTGGACAGGGTTCCTACAATGAGCAGTTCTTC.